These T cell receptor beta chains were read from a single sample in a study of blood T cell repertoires in COVID-19. Sequencing was performed with immunoSEQ multiplex PCR; in TCRdb, only in-frame clones are kept and a portion is missing. The table includes over 200,000 clones, under 90% detected once. Material for sequencing was peripheral blood. The receptors were sampled from a man aged 60 to 69 who had recovered from COVID-19. CDR3s include the opening cysteine and the closing phenylalanine or tryptophan. A D gene is named only where the DNA matches it firmly. Rows may omit the clone size; those that give it use once, few, many or a size class.

abundance	d_gene	v_gene	j_gene	CDR3nt	CDR3aa
.	.	TRBV11-2	TRBJ2-2	TGTGCCAGCAGCTTACAGAGACTAGCCGGGGAGCTGTTTTTT	CASSLQRLAGELFF
.	TRBD1	TRBV28	TRBJ1-2	TGTGCCAGTGTTATACAGGGGGCAGCGAGGGGTGGCTACACCTTC	CASVIQGAARGGYTF
.	.	TRBV9	TRBJ2-5	TGTGCCAGCAGTCCGAAGGGGTTTGAAGAGACCCAGTACTTC	CASSPKGFEETQYF
.	.	TRBV5-8	TRBJ1-5	TGTGCCAGCAGTAGGACAGATCTACTAAATCAGCCCCAGCATTTT	CASSRTDLLNQPQHF
.	.	TRBV19	TRBJ1-1	TGTGCCAGTAGTATCCTGGTGGACCGAACTAGGAACACTGAAGCTTTCTTT	CASSILVDRTRNTEAFF
.	.	TRBV25-1	TRBJ1-3	TGTGCCAGCAGTGAATATTACAGCTCTGGAAACACCATATATTTT	CASSEYYSSGNTIYF
.	TRBD1	TRBV30	TRBJ1-1	TGTGCCTGGAGAAATTCAGGGGGCAACACTGAAGCTTTCTTT	CAWRNSGGNTEAFF
.	TRBD2	TRBV6-5	TRBJ2-1	TGTGCCAGCAGTTCCCGGACTAGCGGGAGGGCCATGGAGCAGTTCTTC	CASSSRTSGRAMEQFF
.	.	TRBV11-3	TRBJ1-6	TGTGCCAGCAGCTTAGACCCCAGGCACCCTCTCAATTCCTATAATTCACCCCTCCACTTT	CASSLDPRHPLNSYNSPLHF
.	.	TRBV5-1	TRBJ1-1	TGCGCCAGCAGGAGGGTCGGAGACACTGAAGCTTTCTTT	CASRRVGDTEAFF
.	.	TRBV27	TRBJ1-5	TGTGCCAGCAGCGGATGGGGGCAGGGGAATCAGCCCCAGCATTTT	CASSGWGQGNQPQHF
.	TRBD2	TRBV18	TRBJ2-6	TGTGCCAGCCACCGGGGGGATGGGGCCAACGTCCTGACTTTC	CASHRGDGANVLTF
.	.	TRBV3-1/TRBV3-2	TRBJ1-2	TGTGCCAGCAGCCAATTGAGATATGGCTACACCTTC	CASSQLRYGYTF
.	TRBD2	TRBV5-1	TRBJ2-3	TGCGCCAGCGGGGTAGCGGGTACCCCCCCTGATACGCAGTATTTT	CASGVAGTPPDTQYF
.	.	TRBV3-1/TRBV3-2	TRBJ1-2	TGTGCCAGCAGCCAACGGGGGGAGAATGGCTACACCTTC	CASSQRGENGYTF
.	.	TRBV6-2/TRBV6-3	TRBJ2-7	TGTGCCAGCAGTTCAGGGGCCTACGAGCAGTACTTC	CASSSGAYEQYF
.	TRBD1	TRBV28	TRBJ2-7	TGTGCCAGCAGTTTAGGGGGACAGGGGCCCTACGAGCAGTACTTC	CASSLGGQGPYEQYF
.	.	TRBV6-5	TRBJ1-2	TGTGCCAGCAGTTACTCGGGCAGGGTATACGATGGCTACACCTTC	CASSYSGRVYDGYTF
.	TRBD2	TRBV9	TRBJ2-1	TGTGCCAGCAGCGTAGCGGGCGGGAGTCTCTACAATGAGCAGTTCTTC	CASSVAGGSLYNEQFF
.	.	TRBV7-2	TRBJ2-2	TGTGCCAGCAGCTTAATCTGGGGGGGCGCAGCCGGGGAGCTGTTTTTT	CASSLIWGGAAGELFF
.	.	TRBV4-2	TRBJ2-3	TGTGCCAGCAGCCAAGAGCCCGGGACTGCCGCCGGAGATACGCAGTATTTT	CASSQEPGTAAGDTQYF
.	TRBD2	TRBV10-3	TRBJ2-7	TGTGCCTCCGGGAGGGGTGACGAGCAGTACTTC	CASGRGDEQYF
many	TRBD2	TRBV7-8	TRBJ2-7	TGTGCCAGCAGCTCAAATCCTAGCGGGCCCACGGGCATTTACGAGCAGTACTTC	CASSSNPSGPTGIYEQYF
.	.	TRBV28	TRBJ2-6	TGTGCCAGCAGTCTCTGGAGACTCTCTGGGGCCAACGTCCTGACTTTC	CASSLWRLSGANVLTF
.	.	TRBV6-5	TRBJ2-1	TGTGCCAGCAGGGGGGGGGCAGGGGCCTACAATGAGCAGTTCTTC	CASRGGAGAYNEQFF
.	.	TRBV28	TRBJ1-5	TGTGCCAGCAGTTTACGTACCCCCGGGACATTCTATAGCAATCAGCCCCAGCATTTT	CASSLRTPGTFYSNQPQHF
.	.	TRBV27	TRBJ2-7	TGTGCCAGCAGTTTAACTCAACGCCGGGACTACGAGCAGTACTTC	CASSLTQRRDYEQYF
.	TRBD1	TRBV6-5	TRBJ2-7	TGTGCCAGCAGTATACGACAGGGGGCTTACGAGCAGTACTTC	CASSIRQGAYEQYF
.	TRBD1	TRBV30	TRBJ2-3	TGTGCCTGGAGGTGGACAGGAGGTCATACGCAGTATTTT	CAWRWTGGHTQYF
.	.	TRBV19	TRBJ1-1	TGTGCCAGTAGTACCCAGACAGCGAGGAGTGAAGCTTTCTTT	CASSTQTARSEAFF
.	TRBD2	TRBV4-1	TRBJ2-1	TGCGCCAGCAGCCACCAGGCGACCGGGACTAGCCCCTACAATGAGCAGTTCTTC	CASSHQATGTSPYNEQFF
once	.	TRBV5-1	TRBJ1-4	TGCGCCAGCAGCTTGGCCGTTGGCCTTAATGAAAAACTGTTTTTT	CASSLAVGLNEKLFF
.	TRBD1	TRBV3-1/TRBV3-2	TRBJ2-1	TGTGCCAGCAGCCAGGGACAGGGGGCTAGGAATGAGCAGTTCTTC	CASSQGQGARNEQFF
.	TRBD2	TRBV7-3	TRBJ2-1	TGTGCCAGCAGCCCCTCTGGCGGGGGGGTTTTTGAGCAGTTCTTC	CASSPSGGGVFEQFF
.	.	TRBV19	TRBJ1-2	TGTGCCAGTACCTTGAGTTACCGTGGCTACACCTTC	CASTLSYRGYTF
.	.	TRBV4-2	TRBJ1-6	TGTGCCAGCAGCCAAGCCGACAGCTATAATTCACCCCTCCACTTT	CASSQADSYNSPLHF
.	.	TRBV6-2/TRBV6-3	TRBJ2-7	TGTGCCAGCAGTTTCGGGGGTTACGAGCAGTACTTC	CASSFGGYEQYF
.	.	TRBV19	TRBJ2-7	TGTGCCAGTAGTATTGGTGGGGGGGCGCACGAGCAGTACTTC	CASSIGGGAHEQYF
.	.	TRBV3-1/TRBV3-2	TRBJ1-3	TGTGCCAGCAGCCCCCTTGGCAACACCATATATTTT	CASSPLGNTIYF
.	.	TRBV7-2	TRBJ2-7	TGTGCCAGCAGCCTAGCCAGGGACGAGCAGTACTTC	CASSLARDEQYF
.	.	TRBV7-8	TRBJ1-2	TGTGCCAGCACCCCTGGACTCGAAAAAAACTATGGCTACACCTTC	CASTPGLEKNYGYTF
.	TRBD1	TRBV18	TRBJ1-4	TGTGCCAGCTCACCACCGGGGCAGGGGGTTGAAAAACTGTTTTTT	CASSPPGQGVEKLFF
once	.	TRBV4-2	TRBJ1-6	TGTGCCAGCAGCCTTTCCCCGGGAAATTCACCCCTCCACTTT	CASSLSPGNSPLHF
.	TRBD1	TRBV5-1	TRBJ2-1	TGCGCCAGCAGCTTGGACAGGGGATACTACAATGAGCAGTTCTTC	CASSLDRGYYNEQFF
.	TRBD1	TRBV27	TRBJ2-7	TGTGCCAGCAGTTCCCGGGACAGGGGGTCCTACGAGCAGTACTTC	CASSSRDRGSYEQYF
.	.	TRBV10-3	TRBJ1-1	TGTGCCATCAGTGAGGGTCAGGGCGGGAGCACTGAAGCTTTCTTT	CAISEGQGGSTEAFF
few	TRBD1	TRBV19	TRBJ1-1	TGTGCCAGTAGTATACACCCTAGACAGGGGCGAAACACTGAAGCTTTCTTT	CASSIHPRQGRNTEAFF
.	.	TRBV4-3	TRBJ2-2	TGCGCCAGCAGCCAAGATGTCGTGGGAGGTACCAACACCGGGGAGCTGTTTTTT	CASSQDVVGGTNTGELFF
.	TRBD1	TRBV27	TRBJ1-2	TGTGCCAGCAGTCCCGGCGACAGGGTCTATGGCTACACCTTC	CASSPGDRVYGYTF
.	TRBD2	TRBV2	TRBJ2-1	TGTGCCAGCAGTTCGTACACCGGGACTAGCGGGAGCTTTAATGAGCAGTTCTTC	CASSSYTGTSGSFNEQFF
once	.	TRBV6-5	TRBJ1-6	TGTGCCAGCAGCGCAGGGCCCTATAATTCACCCCTCCACTTT	CASSAGPYNSPLHF
.	TRBD1	TRBV19	TRBJ1-1	TGTGCCAGTAGGACCCCGGACAGGGCGAACACTGAAGCTTTCTTT	CASRTPDRANTEAFF
once	.	TRBV11-2	TRBJ1-6	TGTGCCAGCAGCTTAGGGATTAGCGCACCCCTCCACTTT	CASSLGISAPLHF
.	TRBD1	TRBV10-3	TRBJ2-5	TGTGCCATCAGCGAGGGGGCAGGAGAGACCCAGTACTTC	CAISEGAGETQYF
few	.	TRBV18	TRBJ2-7	TGTGCCAGCTCACCTGAGGCCGGAGCCTACGAGCAGTACTTC	CASSPEAGAYEQYF
.	.	TRBV11-2	TRBJ2-1	TGTGCCAGCAGCTCTCCTCTGCGGGTCCATGAGCAGTTCTTC	CASSSPLRVHEQFF
once	.	TRBV6-2/TRBV6-3	TRBJ2-7	TGTGCCAGCAGTTATAGTCGATCCTACGAGCAGTACTTC	CASSYSRSYEQYF